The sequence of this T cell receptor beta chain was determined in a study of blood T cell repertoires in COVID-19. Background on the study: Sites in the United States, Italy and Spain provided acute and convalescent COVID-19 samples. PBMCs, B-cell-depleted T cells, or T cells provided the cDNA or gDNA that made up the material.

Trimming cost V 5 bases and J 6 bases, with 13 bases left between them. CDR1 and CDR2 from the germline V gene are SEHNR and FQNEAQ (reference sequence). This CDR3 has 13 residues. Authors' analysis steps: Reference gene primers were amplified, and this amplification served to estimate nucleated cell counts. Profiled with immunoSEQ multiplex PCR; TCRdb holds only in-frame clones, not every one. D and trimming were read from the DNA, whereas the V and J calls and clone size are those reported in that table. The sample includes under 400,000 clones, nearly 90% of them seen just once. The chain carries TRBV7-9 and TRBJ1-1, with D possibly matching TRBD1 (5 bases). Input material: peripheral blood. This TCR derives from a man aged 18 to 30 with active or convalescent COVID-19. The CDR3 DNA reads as TGTGCCAGCAGCCCGCGGGCGGGGGCTGAAGCTTTCTTT. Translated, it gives CASSPRAGAEAFF.